These 32 T cell receptor beta chains came from one sample sequenced in a study of response to subunit inactivated influenza vaccine. TCRdb passed the RT-PCR reads through MiXCR, listing each CDR3 protein once. The sample lists about 650,000 distinct CDR3 sequences, 13% to 15% occurring once. Sequenced material: PBMCs from blood, taken less than 15 days before vaccination. The receptors here all came from a man aged 50 to 60 who received an inactivated influenza vaccine.

This clonotype was seen a handful of times. The CDR3 DNA follows: TGTGCCACCAGTGATTTTGCGGGGGGGCCTAGAGATACGCAGTATTTT. Translation: CATSDFAGGPRDTQYF. The chain uses TRBV24-1 and TRBJ2-3, with 9 nucleotides matching TRBD2. CDR1 and CDR2 from the germline V gene are KGHDR and SFDVKD. The CDR3 extends over 16 amino acids. V lost 1 base, J lost 5 bases, and 6 bases stayed unmatched.

Only a few counts were recorded for this clonotype. The CDR3 loop reads CASSGGRGSGFF. As DNA, the CDR3 is TGTGCCAGCAGTGGTGGCCGGGGAAGTGGGTTCTTC. The genes are TRBV2 and TRBJ2-1; weak D call: TRBD2 (5 bases). V was shortened by 4 bases and J by 15 bases, with 16 bases between the two germline ends. Germline CDR1 SNHLY, CDR2 FYNNEI. This CDR3 comprises 12 residues. The complete variable domain, with remaining parts taken from reference TRBV2 and TRBJ2-1, reads EPEVTQTPSHQVTQMGQEVILRCVPISNHLYFYWYRQILGQKVEFLVSFYNNEISEKSEIFDDQFSVERPDGSNFTLKIRSTKLEDSAMYFCASSGGRGSGFFGPGTRLTVL.

This clonotype appeared many times. Here the CDR3 DNA reads TGCAGTGCTGGGACTAGCGCAGATACGCAGTATTTT. Protein sequence: CSAGTSADTQYF. The rearrangement joins TRBV20-1 to TRBJ2-3; TRBD2 agrees at 10 bases. V gave up 5 bases and J gave up 4 bases; unmatched junction bases: 0. The CDR3 contains 12 residues. Per the germline V gene, CDR1 is DFQATT and CDR2 is SNEGSKA (reference sequence).

The rearrangement uses TRBV7-2 and TRBJ1-4; D ambiguous. The V end lost 5 bases, the J end lost 1 base, and 11 bases lay between the germline ends. CDR1 SGHTA and CDR2 FQGNSA come from the germline V gene. The CDR3 length is 15 residues. The CDR3 DNA reads as TGTGCCAGCAGCCCAGCGGTGTTAACTAATGAAAAACTGTTTTTT. Its protein product is CASSPAVLTNEKLFF.

This sequence joins TRBV20-1 and TRBJ2-7; 12 bases are shared with TRBD2. Germline V gene data show CDR1 as DFQATT and CDR2 as SNEGSKA (reference sequence). This CDR3 is 14 amino acids long. V gave up 5 bases and J gave up 3 bases; unmatched junction bases: 5. CDR3 bases: TGCAGTGCTCTGACTAGCGGGAGAGGCTACGAGCAGTACTTC. Protein: CSALTSGRGYEQYF.

For the CDR3, the DNA is TGTGCCAGCAGCTTATTTACTAGCGGGAGTGGCGAGACCCAGTACTTC. Encoded protein: CASSLFTSGSGETQYF. The chain couples TRBV7-8 to TRBJ2-5; 11 nucleotides agree with TRBD2. The CDR3 loop spans 16 amino acids. Germline values: CDR1 SGHVS, CDR2 FQNEAQ. J was trimmed by 5 bases and V by 2 bases; bases with no gene match: 7.

The chain uses TRBV7-2 and TRBJ2-1, with TRBD2 matching 11 bases. The V gene end was trimmed by 9 bases and the J gene end by 6 bases; junction bases not matched to a gene: 10. The V gene's germline CDR1 is SGHTA and CDR2 FQGNSA. The CDR3 is 15 amino acids. The chain's CDR3 is CASRLAGFEGNEQFF. CDR3 sequence (DNA): TGTGCCAGTAGACTAGCGGGATTTGAAGGCAATGAGCAGTTCTTC.

This clonotype came up a few times. This chain joins TRBV28 and TRBJ2-7; a possible D gene is TRBD1 (6 bases). The germline gives CDR1 MDHEN, CDR2 SYDVKM. Trimming cost V 5 bases and J 4 bases, with 12 bases left between them. The CDR3 consists of 13 residues. The CDR3 sequence is CASSEGQMYEQYF. The CDR3, as DNA: TGTGCCAGCAGTGAGGGACAAATGTACGAGCAGTACTTC.

This sequence joins TRBV6-1 and TRBJ1-5; D perhaps matches TRBD1 (6 bases). The germline V and J ends were trimmed by 4 bases and 0 bases, with 10 bases remaining between them. This CDR3 region has 15 residues. Germline assignment: CDR1 MNHNS and CDR2 SASEGT. The CDR3 sequence: CASSATGDSNQPQHF. The CDR3 DNA sequence: TGTGCCAGCAGTGCGACAGGAGATAGCAATCAGCCCCAGCATTTT.

This clonotype was detected ten times or more. The chain carries TRBV10-3 and TRBJ2-7; perhaps TRBD2 as D (5 bases). The CDR3 is 14 residues long. V was pared by 3 bases and J by 3 bases, with 12 bases between. CDR1 and CDR2 from the germline V gene are ENHRY and SYGVKD. CDR3 nucleotide sequence: TGTGCCATCAGTGAAGGGAGAATGGACTACGAGCAGTACTTC. Translation: CAISEGRMDYEQYF.

This clonotype was seen only a few times. In DNA form, the CDR3 reads TGTGCCAGCAGCCCTACCGGGACAAACTACGAGCAGTACTTC. It translates to CASSPTGTNYEQYF. The chain joins TRBV7-8 to TRBJ2-7; weak D call: TRBD1 (6 bases). V shed 5 bases and J shed 3 bases, with 14 bases lying between them. Germline values: CDR1 SGHVS, CDR2 FQNEAQ. The CDR3 spans 14 residues.

This chain connects TRBV27 to TRBJ2-3; perhaps TRBD2 as D (6 bases). The ends were cut back, 6 bases at V and 6 bases at J, with 22 bases in the middle. The CDR3 loop spans 16 amino acids. Germline lookup yields CDR1 MNHEY and CDR2 SMNVEV (reference sequence). Here the CDR3 reads CASRTPRLSGGDTQYF. CDR3 in DNA: TGTGCCAGCAGAACCCCCCGATTGAGCGGAGGGGATACGCAGTATTTT.

The CDR3 nucleotides read TGTGCCATCAGTGAGTCATCCAGGGCCAACTATGGCTACACCTTC. It encodes CAISESSRANYGYTF. The V and J genes are TRBV10-3 and TRBJ1-2, with D tentatively TRBD1 (5 bases). The CDR3 is made up of 15 amino acids. Germline CDR1 reads ENHRY; CDR2 reads SYGVKD. Trimming took off 0 bases at V and 2 bases at J, with 10 bases between the two ends.

The chain couples TRBV7-2 to TRBJ2-7; tentatively, D is TRBD2 (6 bases). V shed 4 bases and J shed 0 bases, with 13 bases lying between them. CDR1 is SGHTA, CDR2 FQGNSA, per germline. The CDR3 spans 15 residues. DNA of the CDR3: TGTGCCAGCAGCTCAACCGGGACTTCCTCCTACGAGCAGTACTTC. The encoded protein is CASSSTGTSSYEQYF.

V is TRBV18 and J is TRBJ2-3; 10 nucleotides line up with TRBD2. V shed 3 bases and J 5 bases; nucleotides not matched to a gene: 8. Germline V gene data show CDR1 as KGHSH and CDR2 as LQKENI. The CDR3 runs to 16 residues. DNA of the CDR3: TGTGCCAGCTCACCGCCTAGCGGGGGTAGGGGAGATACGCAGTATTTT. It is translated as CASSPPSGGRGDTQYF.

Only a few counts were recorded for this clonotype. This chain links TRBV4-1 with TRBJ2-7, with 7 bases that match TRBD2. The germline gives CDR1 MGHRA, CDR2 YSYEKL. V dropped 4 bases and J dropped 4; count of bases not matched to a gene: 13. The CDR3 runs 16 residues. CDR3 in amino acids: CASSLGWSGAVYEQYF. DNA of the CDR3: TGCGCCAGCAGCCTGGGTTGGAGCGGGGCTGTTTACGAGCAGTACTTC.

This clonotype occurred a few times. The genes are TRBV20-1 and TRBJ2-1, with 11 bases that match TRBD2. The CDR3 is made up of 13 amino acids. The V gene's germline CDR1 is DFQATT and CDR2 SNEGSKA (reference sequence). V was clipped by 5 bases and J by 10 bases; unmatched bases: 7. The CDR3 here is CSAQRLAGGEQFF. The DNA for the CDR3 is TGCAGTGCTCAAAGGCTAGCGGGGGGCGAGCAGTTCTTC.

This clonotype appeared a few times. This sequence joins TRBV7-9 and TRBJ1-2; D is unclear. The V gene lost 1 base and the J gene lost 8 bases, with 11 bases spanning the gap. CDR1 is SEHNR, CDR2 FQNEAQ, per germline (reference sequence). The CDR3 is 13 residues long. CDR3 in DNA: TGTGCCAGCAGCTTAGGGTTCAAGGAGGGCTACACCTTC. This gives the protein CASSLGFKEGYTF.

The chain has TRBV25-1 and TRBJ2-7; 7 bases are shared with TRBD1. Germline assignment: CDR1 MGHDK and CDR2 SYGVNS. This CDR3 is built from 11 residues. V shed 8 bases, J shed 6 bases, and the junction held 4 bases outside the gene matches. The DNA for the CDR3 is TGTGCCAGCGGGACAGAAATCGAGCAGTACTTC. As protein: CASGTEIEQYF.

CDR3 sequence reads: CAWSAHDRISTDTQYF. The DNA of the CDR3 is TGTGCCTGGAGCGCCCATGACAGGATAAGCACAGATACGCAGTATTTT. The rearrangement uses TRBV30 and TRBJ2-3; possibly TRBD1 for D (6 bases). The CDR3 length is 16 residues. V lost 3 bases and J 0 bases, leaving 16 bases between the germline ends. The germline V gene has CDR1 GTSNPN and CDR2 SVGIG (reference sequence).

The V gene is TRBV27, the J gene TRBJ2-5, with 11 bases fitting TRBD1. The CDR3 totals 15 residues. The germline gives CDR1 MNHEY, CDR2 SMNVEV (reference sequence). The ends lost 6 bases at V and 3 bases at J; junction bases unmatched: 6. CDR3 loop: CASRPWTGGEETQYF. The CDR3 DNA is TGTGCCAGCAGGCCCTGGACAGGGGGCGAAGAGACCCAGTACTTC.

Only a few counts were recorded for this clonotype. The chain couples TRBV13 to TRBJ2-7; D is unclear. From germline, CDR1 is PRHDT and CDR2 FYEKMQ (reference sequence). CDR3 length: 15 residues. V was cut by 1 base and J by 7 bases, with 17 bases left in between. The CDR3, as DNA: TGTGCCAGCAGCTTAGAGGGCGGAAGCAACGGGGAGCAGTACTTC. Its protein product is CASSLEGGSNGEQYF.

There are a few counts of this clonotype. The genes are TRBV15 and TRBJ2-1; 13 bases map to TRBD2. J gave up 10 bases and V 5 bases, and 5 bases lay outside the gene matches. CDR1 is LNHNV, CDR2 YYDKDF, per germline (reference sequence). The CDR3 runs 14 residues. In nucleotides, the CDR3 is TGTGCCACCAGCTCAGGACTAGCGGGAGAGGAGCAGTTCTTC. Protein: CATSSGLAGEEQFF.

A few counts support this clonotype. V gene TRBV28 combines with J gene TRBJ2-7; 7 bases line up with TRBD1. V was clipped by 6 bases and J by 6 bases; unmatched bases: 14. Germline V gene lookup returns CDR1 MDHEN and CDR2 SYDVKM. There are 15 residues in the CDR3. CDR3 bases: TGTGCCAGCAGACTAGTACAGGGGTCGGTGTCCGAGCAGTACTTC. Its translation: CASRLVQGSVSEQYF.

This clonotype was detected a few times. The gene calls are TRBV12-3 or TRBV12-4 and TRBJ1-2; 8 bases match TRBD1. J gave up 9 bases and V 4 bases, and 7 bases lay outside the gene matches. The CDR3 sequence is 13 residues long. In nucleotides, the CDR3 is TGTGCCAGCAGTTCTGGGACAGGACTTAGCTACACCTTC. Translating it yields CASSSGTGLSYTF.

In its sample, this clonotype was seen a few times. This chain uses TRBV3-1 with TRBJ2-5, with TRBD2 matching over 13 bases. Germline loops: CDR1 LGHDT, CDR2 YNNKEL (reference sequence). The J segment lost 0 bases and the V segment lost 0 bases, leaving 7 bases of the junction unmatched. The CDR3 loop spans 19 amino acids. This CDR3 reads CASSQDSPGLAGYQETQYF. Written as DNA, the CDR3 is TGTGCCAGCAGCCAAGATAGCCCGGGACTAGCGGGATACCAAGAGACCCAGTACTTC.

This sequence joins TRBV12-3 or TRBV12-4 and TRBJ1-5, with 10 positions matching TRBD1. The CDR3 runs 16 residues. The junction had 8 bases not matched to a gene; V was cut back by 3 bases and J by 6 bases. DNA for the CDR3: TGTGCCAGCAGTTTTTCCGGGACAGGGGTCACTCAGCCCCAGCATTTT. It yields the protein CASSFSGTGVTQPQHF.

The sample holds many counts of this clonotype. This sequence joins TRBV6-5 and TRBJ2-7, with 10 bases matching TRBD2. V was clipped by 1 base and J by 3 bases; unmatched bases: 6. The CDR3 totals 16 residues. The germline V gene encodes CDR1 MNHEY and CDR2 SVGAGI. The CDR3: CASSYLAGGLVYEQYF. The CDR3 DNA reads as TGTGCCAGCAGTTACTTAGCGGGGGGCCTAGTCTACGAGCAGTACTTC.

The chain employs TRBV6-1 and TRBJ2-7; TRBD2 matches 14 bases. CDR1 and CDR2 from the germline V gene are MNHNS and SASEGT. V gave up 5 bases and J gave up 7 bases; unmatched junction bases: 7. The CDR3 covers 15 residues. CDR3 bases: TGTGCCAGCAGTAGACTAGCGGGAGGGCCGGGGGAGCAGTACTTC. This encodes CASSRLAGGPGEQYF.

This chain joins TRBV6-2 or TRBV6-3 and TRBJ2-2; D assignment may be TRBD1 or TRBD2 (6 bases each). The CDR3 length is 15 residues. Trimming took off 4 bases at V and 4 bases at J, with 13 bases between the two ends. Per the germline V gene, CDR1 is MNHEY and CDR2 is SVGEGT. This chain's CDR3 is CASSWGLASTGELFF. The DNA for the CDR3 is TGTGCCAGCAGTTGGGGGCTAGCGTCCACCGGGGAGCTGTTTTTT.

This clonotype was seen only a few times. The chain uses TRBV20-1 and TRBJ1-6; a possible D gene is TRBD1 (5 bases). Looked up from germline, CDR1 is DFQATT and CDR2 is SNEGSKA (reference sequence). With 6 bases removed from V and 14 bases from J, the gap between germline ends came to 23 bases. The CDR3 has 14 residues. As DNA, the CDR3 is TGCAGTGCCAGATGGGGACCCCTTCGTTCGGCCCTCCACTTT. As protein: CSARWGPLRSALHF.

In its sample, this clonotype was seen a few times. The chain has TRBV12-3 or TRBV12-4 and TRBJ1-1, with D hard to call. The CDR3 covers 13 residues. Trimming removed 5 bases at V and 1 base at J, with 8 bases between. CDR3 sequence (DNA): TGTGCCAGCAGTACGTTGCCGAACACTGAAGCTTTCTTT. Translation gives CASSTLPNTEAFF.